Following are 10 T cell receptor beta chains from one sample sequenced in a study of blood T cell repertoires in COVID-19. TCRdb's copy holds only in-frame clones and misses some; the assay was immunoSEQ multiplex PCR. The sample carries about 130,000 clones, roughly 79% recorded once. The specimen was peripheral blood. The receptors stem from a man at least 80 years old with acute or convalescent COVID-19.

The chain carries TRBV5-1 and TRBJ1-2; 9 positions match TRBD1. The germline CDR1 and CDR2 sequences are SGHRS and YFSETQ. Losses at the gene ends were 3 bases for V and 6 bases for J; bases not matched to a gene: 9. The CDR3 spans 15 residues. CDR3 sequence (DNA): TGCGCCAGCAGCTCGCGTACAGGGGGCGGCGATGGCTACACCTTC. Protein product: CASSSRTGGGDGYTF.

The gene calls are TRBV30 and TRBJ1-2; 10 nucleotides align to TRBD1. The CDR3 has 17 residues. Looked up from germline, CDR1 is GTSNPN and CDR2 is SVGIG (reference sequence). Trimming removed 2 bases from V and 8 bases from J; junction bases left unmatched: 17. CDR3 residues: CAWSRRDRGGRLLGYTF. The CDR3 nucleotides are TGTGCCTGGAGTCGCCGGGACAGGGGAGGCCGCCTTCTAGGCTACACCTTC. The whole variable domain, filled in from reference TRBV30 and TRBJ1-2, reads SQTIHQWPATLVQPVGSPLSLECTVEGTSNPNLYWYRQAAGRGLQLLFYSVGIGQISSEVPQNLSASRPQDRQFILSSKKLLLSDSGFYLCAWSRRDRGGRLLGYTFGSGTRLTVV.

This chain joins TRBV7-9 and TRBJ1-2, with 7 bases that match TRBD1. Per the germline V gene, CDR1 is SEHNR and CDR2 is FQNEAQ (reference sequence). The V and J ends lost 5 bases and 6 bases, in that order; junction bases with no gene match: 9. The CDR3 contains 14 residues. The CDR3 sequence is CASSVTTGFDGYTF. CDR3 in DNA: TGTGCCAGCAGCGTAACGACAGGGTTTGATGGCTACACCTTC.

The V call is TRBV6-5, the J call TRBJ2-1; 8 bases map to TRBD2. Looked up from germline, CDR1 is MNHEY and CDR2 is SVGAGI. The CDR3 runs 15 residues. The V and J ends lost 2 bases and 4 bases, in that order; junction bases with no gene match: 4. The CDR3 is CASSYGRGVYNEQFF. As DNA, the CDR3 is TGTGCCAGCAGTTACGGGCGGGGGGTATACAATGAGCAGTTCTTC.

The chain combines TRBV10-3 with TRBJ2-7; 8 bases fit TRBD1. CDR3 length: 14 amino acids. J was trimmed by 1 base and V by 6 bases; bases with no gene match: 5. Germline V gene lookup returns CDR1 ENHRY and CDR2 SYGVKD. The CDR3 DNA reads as TGTGCCATCAGGTCCGGGACAGGTTCCTACGAGCAGTACTTC. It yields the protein CAIRSGTGSYEQYF.

Here the CDR3 reads CASRYGTVPNQPQHF. CDR3 nucleotide sequence: TGTGCCAGCAGATATGGGACAGTTCCCAATCAGCCCCAGCATTTT. The chain is built from TRBV2 and TRBJ1-5; TRBD1 matches 7 bases. The trim removed 6 bases at V and 3 bases at J, leaving 8 bases unmatched. CDR3 length: 15 residues. Germline CDR1 and CDR2: SNHLY and FYNNEI.

The CDR3 reads CAISESPDSYEQYF. The CDR3 nucleotides are TGTGCCATCAGTGAGTCCCCAGACAGTTACGAGCAGTACTTC. J is TRBJ2-7 and V is TRBV10-3; perhaps TRBD1 as D (5 bases). CDR3 length: 14 amino acids. Germline CDR1 reads ENHRY; CDR2 reads SYGVKD. Trimming left V 0 bases short and J 4 bases short, with 10 bases between.

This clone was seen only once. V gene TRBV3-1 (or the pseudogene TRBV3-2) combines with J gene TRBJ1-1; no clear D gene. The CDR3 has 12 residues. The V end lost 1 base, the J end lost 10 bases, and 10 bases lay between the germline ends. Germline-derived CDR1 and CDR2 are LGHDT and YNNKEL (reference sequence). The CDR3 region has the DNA TGTGCCAGCAGCCAAGGACTCGCTCCAGCTTTCTTT. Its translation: CASSQGLAPAFF.

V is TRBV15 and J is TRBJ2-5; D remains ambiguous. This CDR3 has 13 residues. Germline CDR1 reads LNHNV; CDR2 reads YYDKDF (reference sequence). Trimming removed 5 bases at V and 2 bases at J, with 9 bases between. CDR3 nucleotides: TGTGCCACCAGCCGTGGCAAGCAAGAGACCCAGTACTTC. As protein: CATSRGKQETQYF.

The CDR3 nucleotides are TGCGCCAGCAGACCGGTGATGAACACTGAAGCTTTCTTT. This translates into CASRPVMNTEAFF. The V and J genes are TRBV5-1 and TRBJ1-1; D not certain. Germline CDR1 reads SGHRS; CDR2 reads YFSETQ. The germline V and J ends were trimmed by 5 bases and 0 bases, with 8 bases remaining between them. This CDR3 is 13 amino acids long.